These T cell receptor beta chains were read from a single sample in a study of blood T cell repertoires in COVID-19. The repertoire was sequenced with immunoSEQ multiplex PCR; TCRdb's copy has only in-frame clones and lacks some. The repertoire holds a few hundred thousand clones, with about 83% as singletons. Sequenced sample: peripheral blood. The source of these receptors is a woman aged 25-40 years with COVID-19, enrolled during active disease. Both conserved end residues are part of each CDR3. The order of the fields is V gene, D gene, J gene, clone size, CDR3 protein, CDR3 DNA. The D gene is left open where the match is weak. For some rows the clone size is stated as once, few or many, or as a class when expanded; others skip it.

TRBV18,TRBD2,TRBJ2-5,NA,CASSQTSSQETQYF,TGTGCCAGCTCCCAGACTAGCAGTCAAGAGACCCAGTACTTC
TRBV9,TRBD1,TRBJ1-4,NA,CASSGGTGNEKLFF,TGTGCCAGCAGCGGCGGGACAGGGAATGAAAAACTGTTTTTT
TRBV15,NA,TRBJ2-7,NA,CATSRVEGTSEQYF,TGTGCCACCAGCAGAGTGGAGGGGACCAGCGAGCAGTACTTC
TRBV30,NA,TRBJ1-2,NA,CAWSVRGGTTYGYTF,TGTGCCTGGAGTGTACGGGGGGGAACGACCTATGGCTACACCTTC
TRBV7-2,NA,TRBJ2-2,NA,CAGGQRTNTGELFF,TGTGCCGGCGGACAAAGGACCAACACCGGGGAGCTGTTTTTT
TRBV30,NA,TRBJ2-6,NA,CAWSARTAGANVLTF,TGTGCCTGGAGTGCCCGGACAGCTGGGGCCAACGTCCTGACTTTC
TRBV3-1/TRBV3-2,TRBD1,TRBJ2-7,NA,CASSQGTGQHPRPFF,TGTGCCAGCAGCCAAGGAACGGGACAGCACCCTAGACCGTTCTTC
TRBV12-3/TRBV12-4,NA,TRBJ2-5,NA,CASRISGEETQYF,TGTGCCAGCAGGATTAGCGGAGAAGAGACCCAGTACTTC
TRBV28,NA,TRBJ1-1,NA,CASPDSRQGDTEAFF,TGTGCCAGCCCTGATAGCAGGCAGGGCGACACTGAAGCTTTCTTT
TRBV6-6,NA,TRBJ1-1,NA,CASRPGGAETEAFF,TGTGCCAGCCGACCGGGGGGGGCGGAAACTGAAGCTTTCTTT
TRBV19,NA,TRBJ1-5,NA,CASSTTIDSLNQPQHF,TGTGCCAGTAGCACTACCATTGACAGTCTCAATCAGCCCCAGCATTTT
TRBV5-1,TRBD1,TRBJ1-1,NA,CASSPAGQGAFNTEAFF,TGCGCCAGCAGCCCGGCGGGACAGGGGGCCTTTAACACTGAAGCTTTCTTT
TRBV13,TRBD1,TRBJ1-5,NA,CASSLRGGGLPQHF,TGTGCCAGCAGCTTACGAGGGGGCGGGTTGCCCCAGCATTTT
TRBV7-2,NA,TRBJ1-4,NA,CASARTSSANEKLFF,TGTGCCAGCGCCAGGACATCCTCGGCTAATGAAAAACTGTTTTTT
TRBV19,NA,TRBJ1-4,few,CASGSGREEKLFF,TGTGCCAGTGGGTCGGGGAGGGAGGAAAAACTGTTTTTT
TRBV27,TRBD1,TRBJ1-2,NA,CASRVTGGGYGYTF,TGTGCCAGCAGGGTGACAGGGGGAGGCTATGGCTACACCTTC
TRBV2,NA,TRBJ1-1,NA,CASNTDRNTEAFF,TGTGCCAGCAACACGGACAGGAACACTGAAGCTTTCTTT
TRBV25-1,TRBD1,TRBJ1-1,NA,CASSAAQGGSTEAFF,TGTGCCAGCAGTGCCGCACAGGGGGGGAGCACTGAAGCTTTCTTT
TRBV5-4,NA,TRBJ2-5,once,CASSLEQQETQYF,TGTGCCAGCAGCTTGGAACAGCAAGAGACCCAGTACTTC
TRBV11-2,NA,TRBJ2-7,NA,CASSLSEGTYEQYF,TGTGCCAGCAGCTTATCGGAGGGAACCTACGAGCAGTACTTC
TRBV13,NA,TRBJ2-1,few,CASSPRSGTHEQFF,TGTGCCAGCAGCCCCCGATCGGGGACACATGAGCAGTTCTTC
TRBV6-1,TRBD1,TRBJ1-6,NA,CASSERTGEVSPLHF,TGTGCCAGCAGTGAAAGAACAGGGGAGGTCTCACCCCTCCACTTT
TRBV4-1,NA,TRBJ1-1,NA,CASSQDSQVSTEAFF,TGCGCCAGCAGCCAAGACTCCCAGGTGTCCACTGAAGCTTTCTTT
TRBV7-9,NA,TRBJ2-5,NA,CASSLVTTGVYQETQYF,TGTGCCAGCAGCTTAGTAACGACGGGGGTATACCAAGAGACCCAGTACTTC
TRBV9,TRBD1,TRBJ1-1,NA,CASSDRTGVNTEAFF,TGTGCCAGCAGCGACCGGACAGGGGTGAACACTGAAGCTTTCTTT
TRBV3-1/TRBV3-2,TRBD2,TRBJ2-3,NA,CASSERLAGDTDTQYF,TGTGCCAGCAGCGAGAGACTAGCGGGGGACACAGATACGCAGTATTTT
TRBV4-3,TRBD1,TRBJ1-1,NA,CASSQVTGGGTEAFF,TGCGCCAGCAGCCAAGTGACAGGGGGTGGCACTGAAGCTTTCTTT
TRBV3-1/TRBV3-2,TRBD1,TRBJ2-2,NA,CASSQGTGPGELFF,TGTGCCAGCAGCCAAGGGACAGGCCCCGGGGAGCTGTTTTTT
TRBV6-6,TRBD1,TRBJ1-1,once,CASSHHTVSGTAYEAFF,TGTGCCAGCAGTCACCACACTGTATCCGGGACAGCTTATGAAGCTTTCTTT
TRBV7-3,TRBD2,TRBJ2-4,NA,CASSSSGAAKNIQYF,TGTGCCAGCAGTTCTAGCGGGGCAGCCAAAAACATTCAGTACTTC
TRBV4-3,TRBD1,TRBJ2-2,NA,CASSRDRSNTGELFF,TGCGCCAGCAGTAGGGACAGATCGAACACCGGGGAGCTGTTTTTT
TRBV19,TRBD1,TRBJ1-1,NA,CAGRQGANTEAFF,TGTGCCGGACGACAGGGCGCGAACACTGAAGCTTTCTTT
TRBV7-9,NA,TRBJ2-3,NA,CAPGGTDTQYF,TGTGCCCCGGGGGGCACAGATACGCAGTATTTT
TRBV9,NA,TRBJ1-3,NA,CASSNGGASGNTIYF,TGTGCCAGCAGCAACGGGGGAGCCTCTGGAAACACCATATATTTT
TRBV3-1/TRBV3-2,NA,TRBJ1-6,NA,CASSQDRAGGHGSGPLHF,TGTGCCAGCAGCCAAGATCGAGCGGGGGGCCACGGGAGCGGACCCCTCCACTTT
TRBV6-2/TRBV6-3,NA,TRBJ2-5,NA,CASSDLAIHLQETQYF,TGTGCCAGCAGTGATCTAGCGATCCACCTTCAAGAGACCCAGTACTTC
TRBV2,TRBD1,TRBJ1-1,NA,CASSVTGGMNTEAFF,TGTGCCAGCAGTGTTACAGGGGGCATGAACACTGAAGCTTTCTTT
TRBV5-1,NA,TRBJ2-2,NA,CASSFGTGELFF,TGCGCCAGCAGCTTCGGTACCGGGGAGCTGTTTTTT
TRBV19,NA,TRBJ2-7,NA,CASSIKSQDNYEQYF,TGTGCCAGTAGTATTAAGTCTCAGGACAACTACGAGCAGTACTTC
TRBV5-1,NA,TRBJ2-5,NA,CASSLTNQETQYF,TGCGCCAGCAGCTTGACTAATCAAGAGACCCAGTACTTC
TRBV12-3/TRBV12-4,NA,TRBJ2-1,NA,CASSFFSGNEQFF,TGTGCCAGCAGTTTTTTTAGCGGAAATGAGCAGTTCTTC
TRBV9,NA,TRBJ2-7,NA,CASSVGDISYEQYF,TGTGCCAGCAGCGTAGGAGACATCTCCTACGAGCAGTACTTC
TRBV2,TRBD2,TRBJ2-7,NA,CASSYGLASVHEQYF,TGTGCCAGCAGTTACGGACTAGCGAGTGTTCACGAGCAGTACTTC
TRBV9,TRBD2,TRBJ2-3,NA,CASRDERGSDTQYF,TGTGCCAGCAGGGACGAGCGGGGATCAGATACGCAGTATTTT
TRBV6-6,NA,TRBJ2-7,NA,CASSLATESYEQYF,TGTGCCAGCAGTTTAGCGACGGAGTCCTACGAGCAGTACTTC
TRBV6-2/TRBV6-3,NA,TRBJ1-5,NA,CASSWAGPNQPQHF,TGTGCCAGCAGTTGGGCCGGCCCCAATCAGCCCCAGCATTTT
TRBV27,NA,TRBJ2-7,NA,CASSLAGREQYF,TGTGCCAGCAGTTTGGCGGGGCGCGAGCAGTACTTC
TRBV4-3,TRBD2,TRBJ2-3,NA,CASSQGSAGEGDTQYF,TGCGCCAGCAGCCAAGGCTCGGCGGGGGAGGGAGATACGCAGTATTTT
TRBV7-2,TRBD1,TRBJ1-5,NA,CASSSGTGLRDSNQPQHF,TGTGCCAGCAGCTCCGGGACAGGCCTTCGAGATAGCAATCAGCCCCAGCATTTT
TRBV15,NA,TRBJ1-2,NA,CATSRGGPALYGYTF,TGTGCCACCAGCAGAGGGGGGCCTGCGTTATATGGCTACACCTTC
TRBV27,NA,TRBJ2-7,NA,CASSWGGGYEQYF,TGTGCCAGCAGTTGGGGCGGTGGGTACGAGCAGTACTTC
TRBV9,NA,TRBJ1-6,few,CASSVQASYNSPLHF,TGTGCCAGCAGCGTACAGGCCTCCTATAATTCACCCCTCCACTTT
TRBV3-1/TRBV3-2,TRBD2,TRBJ2-5,NA,CASSQGLAGWQETQYF,TGTGCCAGCAGCCAAGGACTAGCGGGGTGGCAAGAGACCCAGTACTTC
TRBV5-1,NA,TRBJ1-4,NA,CASSLSGEKLFF,TGCGCCAGCAGCTTGTCAGGAGAAAAACTGTTTTTT
TRBV5-4,TRBD1,TRBJ2-3,NA,CASSTPGQGIADTQYF,TGTGCCAGCAGCACCCCGGGACAGGGTATCGCAGATACGCAGTATTTT